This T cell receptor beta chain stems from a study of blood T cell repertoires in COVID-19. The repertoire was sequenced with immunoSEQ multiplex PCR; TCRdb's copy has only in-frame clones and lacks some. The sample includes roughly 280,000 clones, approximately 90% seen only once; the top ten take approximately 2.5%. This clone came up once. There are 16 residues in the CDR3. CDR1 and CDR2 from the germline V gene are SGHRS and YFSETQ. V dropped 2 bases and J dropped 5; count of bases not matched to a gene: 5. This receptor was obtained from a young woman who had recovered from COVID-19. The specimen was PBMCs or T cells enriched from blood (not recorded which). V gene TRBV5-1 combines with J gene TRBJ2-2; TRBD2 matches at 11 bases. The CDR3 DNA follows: TGCGCCAGCAGCTTAGGACTAGCGGGCGGGACCGGGGAGCTGTTTTTT. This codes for CASSLGLAGGTGELFF.